This TCR beta chain was captured in a study of CXCR3-negative and CXCR3-positive naive CD8 T cells. This clonotype counts as medium-sized (0.01 to 0.1%) by frequency. Its antigen is as yet unknown. Germline CDR1 and CDR2: SQVTM and ANQGSEA. The CDR3 has 18 amino acids. The authors prepared UMI-labeled TRB cDNA libraries by 5' RACE. From the 5' RACE reads, TCRdb lists one entry per CDR3 protein and no DNA. Recorded for this sample: about 8,300 distinct CDR3 sequences. Overall study findings and caveats: Fresh PBMCs served for most assays, and CXCR3 expression fell partially after cryopreservation. Much lower diversity was found in memory CD8+ cells, while both naive subsets had comparably high diversity. When CXCR3-positive naive cells were set against CXCR3-negative naive cells, the former had more hydrophobic TRB CDR3s.

Every CD8+ T cell subset underwent triplicate sorting at a few hundred thousand cells apiece. This chain connects TRBV29-1 to TRBJ2-5; the TRBD1 assignment by TCRdb is unverifiable without DNA. The sequence was obtained from a human donor in good health. Some clones in this sample may be carry-over from other donors' samples. The sample consisted of naive CXCR3- CD8+ T cells from blood. As to subset: CD45RO-CCR7+CD27+CD95- naive CD8+ T cells lacking CXCR3 (TNR3-). CDR3 loop: CSVVDPASATLIEETQYF. The full variable domain, in which reference TRBV29-1 and TRBJ2-5 provide the parts outside the CDR3, is SAVISQKPSRDICQRGTSLTIQCQVDSQVTMMFWYRQQPGQSLTLIATANQGSEATYESGFVIDKFPISRPNLTFSTLTVSNMSPEDSSIYLCSVVDPASATLIEETQYFGPGTRLLVL.